The 32 T cell receptor beta chains presented below share a single source sample, sequenced in a study of CD8+ T cells in alopecia areata. Extracted from the samples, RNA was reverse transcribed into cDNA to serve as the sequencing template. Some clones are missing from TCRdb's copy, which holds only in-frame ones; the method was immunoSEQ multiplex PCR. Of over 120,000 clones listed, around three fifths are singletons. The sample here was CD4+ T cells sorted from blood, taken at week 0. The receptor source for this set is a human donor with alopecia areata.

This clone was recorded only once. The rearrangement uses TRBV5-1 and TRBJ2-5, with D possibly being TRBD2 (5 bases). Looked up from germline, CDR1 is SGHRS and CDR2 is YFSETQ. V was clipped by 0 bases and J by 4 bases, with 7 bases between them. This CDR3 is 13 amino acids long. The CDR3 sequence: CASSLVEVETQYF. CDR3 sequence (DNA): TGCGCCAGCAGCTTGGTGGAGGTAGAGACCCAGTACTTC.

This clone was counted only a few times. The chain joins TRBV6-5 to TRBJ1-5; TRBD1 matches at 8 bases. The CDR3 totals 15 residues. V was pared by 2 bases and J by 7 bases, with 7 bases of the junction left unmatched. Germline CDR1 MNHEY, CDR2 SVGAGI. CDR3 region: CASSYGGTGDQPQHF. As DNA, the CDR3 is TGTGCCAGCAGTTACGGAGGGACAGGAGACCAGCCCCAGCATTTT.

CDR3 amino acids: CAWSHGTLDGYTF. In nucleotides, the CDR3 is TGTGCCTGGAGCCACGGGACTCTTGATGGCTACACCTTC. This chain connects TRBV30 to TRBJ1-2; possibly TRBD1 for D (5 bases). Deletions cut 3 bases from V and 6 bases from J, with 14 bases between. In germline, CDR1 is GTSNPN, CDR2 SVGIG (reference sequence). CDR3 length: 13 residues.

V is TRBV30 and J is TRBJ2-5, with 8 bases that match TRBD1. The CDR3 runs to 15 residues. J lost 5 bases, V lost 0 bases, and 8 bases had no gene match. Germline CDR1 is GTSNPN and CDR2 is SVGIG (reference sequence). CDR3 in amino acids: CAWSVQGGRWETQYF. The DNA for the CDR3 is TGTGCCTGGAGTGTACAGGGGGGCCGTTGGGAGACCCAGTACTTC.

The gene calls are TRBV7-9 and TRBJ2-1; no firm D call. The CDR3 spans 14 residues. Trimming cost V 0 bases and J 8 bases, with 11 bases left between them. Germline V CDR1 and CDR2: SEHNR, FQNEAQ (reference sequence). CDR3 loop: CASSLAPAVDEQFF. CDR3 DNA: TGTGCCAGCAGCTTAGCGCCTGCCGTAGATGAGCAGTTCTTC. Filled out from reference TRBV7-9 and TRBJ2-1, the complete variable domain reads DTGVSQNPRHKITKRGQNVTFRCDPISEHNRLYWYRQTLGQGPEFLTYFQNEAQLEKSRLLSDRFSAERPKGSFSTLEIQRTEQGDSAMYLCASSLAPAVDEQFFGPGTRLTVL.

V and J are TRBV7-2 and TRBJ1-1; 7 nucleotides line up with TRBD1. The V gene end was trimmed by 5 bases and the J gene end by 1 base; junction bases not matched to a gene: 7. CDR1 is SGHTA, CDR2 FQGNSA, per germline. The CDR3 consists of 15 residues. The CDR3 is CASSLQTGSNTEAFF. CDR3 DNA sequence: TGTGCCAGCAGCCTGCAGACAGGGTCGAACACTGAAGCTTTCTTT.

The V gene is TRBV15, the J gene TRBJ2-1; D not certain. The CDR3 spans 13 residues. The germline CDR1 and CDR2 sequences are LNHNV and YYDKDF (reference sequence). Trimming shortened V by 0 bases and J by 6 bases, and 6 bases separated the two germline ends. This CDR3 reads CATSRDRPNEQFF. In nucleotides, the CDR3 is TGTGCCACCAGCAGAGACCGGCCCAATGAGCAGTTCTTC.

The chain has TRBV19 and TRBJ2-5; a weak D match, TRBD2 (6 bases). CDR1 LNHDA and CDR2 SQIVND come from the germline V gene (reference sequence). CDR3 size: 15 residues. Between the trimmed V and J ends, which lost 4 bases and 4 bases, there was a span of 16 bases. CDR3 residues: CASSRSRQGGETQYF. The CDR3 DNA reads as TGTGCCAGTAGTAGGTCCCGGCAGGGAGGAGAGACCCAGTACTTC.

This clone was seen only once. The genes are TRBV6-5 and TRBJ2-7; 9 positions agree with TRBD1. CDR3 length: 14 residues. V was clipped by 6 bases and J by 3 bases; unmatched bases: 6. Germline V gene sequence: CDR1 MNHEY, CDR2 SVGAGI. The DNA for the CDR3 is TGTGCCAGCAGACCGGGACAGGGAGGCTACGAGCAGTACTTC. It yields the protein CASRPGQGGYEQYF.

In this sample, this clone turned up a few times. In nucleotides, the CDR3 is TGTGCCTGGAGTTACAGGGGAGGGGAGACCCAGTACTTC. Its protein product is CAWSYRGGETQYF. This chain joins TRBV30 and TRBJ2-5, with D possibly being TRBD1 or TRBD2 (7 bases each). This CDR3 is built from 13 residues. Germline CDR1 reads GTSNPN; CDR2 reads SVGIG (reference sequence). Between the trimmed V and J ends, which lost 2 bases and 5 bases, there was a span of 12 bases.

This clone has only a few counts. Other DNA sequences from this sample encode an identical CDR3 as well. The chain joins TRBV2 to TRBJ2-5, with a weak D call TRBD2 (6 bases). V lost 2 bases, J lost 4 bases, and 11 bases lay in between. The germline V gene encodes CDR1 SNHLY and CDR2 FYNNEI. This CDR3 spans 14 amino acids. CDR3 sequence: CASSEQGGRETQYF. The CDR3 region has the DNA TGTGCCAGCAGTGAACAGGGAGGAAGAGAGACCCAGTACTTC.

The chain has TRBV7-2 and TRBJ1-5; D might be TRBD1 (6 bases). Germline V gives CDR1 SGHTA, CDR2 FQGNSA. The CDR3 length is 16 residues. Deletions cut 2 bases from V and 2 bases from J, with 13 bases between. In nucleotides, the CDR3 is TGTGCCAGCAGCTTAACGGGGGCTGTGGGCAATCAGCCCCAGCATTTT. It translates to CASSLTGAVGNQPQHF.

The chain employs TRBV9 and TRBJ1-2; D may be TRBD1 (6 bases). This CDR3 has 15 residues. V was cut by 4 bases and J by 0 bases, with 13 bases left in between. CDR1 is SGDLS and CDR2 is YYNGEE in the germline V gene. This CDR3 reads CASSTRQATNYGYTF. CDR3 DNA: TGTGCCAGCAGCACCCGACAGGCAACTAACTATGGCTACACCTTC.

The J gene is TRBJ1-6, the V gene TRBV9; D remains unclear. The CDR3 sequence is 13 residues long. CDR1 and CDR2 (germline): SGDLS, YYNGEE. Trimming cost V 3 bases and J 7 bases, with 8 bases left between them. CDR3 sequence: CASSGNSNSPLHF. The CDR3, as DNA: TGTGCCAGCAGCGGTAACAGCAATTCACCCCTCCACTTT.

The chain combines TRBV11-3 with TRBJ2-1, with TRBD1 matching 7 bases. The CDR3 has 14 residues. Germline V gene lookup returns CDR1 SGHNT and CDR2 YENEEA. Trimming cost V 4 bases and J 6 bases; bases outside gene matches: 6. CDR3 region: CASSSNRGSNEQFF. The CDR3 coding sequence is TGTGCCAGCAGCTCCAACAGGGGTAGCAATGAGCAGTTCTTC.

V and J are TRBV4-1 and TRBJ1-1; D is unclear. Germline loops: CDR1 MGHRA, CDR2 YSYEKL. V was shortened by 2 bases and J by 1 base, with 20 bases between the two germline ends. This CDR3 is built from 18 residues. CDR3 residues: CASSQQRSLKLGNTEAFF. The CDR3 DNA reads TGCGCCAGCAGCCAACAACGCAGCCTTAAGTTGGGGAACACTGAAGCTTTCTTT.

This clone was found a few times. The V and J genes are TRBV29-1 and TRBJ1-2; D is unresolved. The V and J ends lost 8 bases and 8 bases respectively, with 15 bases between them. The CDR3 loop spans 11 amino acids. The germline CDR1 and CDR2 sequences are SQVTM and ANQGSEA. The CDR3 reads CSSKFADGYTF. The CDR3 coding sequence is TGCAGCTCCAAATTCGCAGACGGCTACACCTTC.

The chain has TRBV30 and TRBJ2-5; TRBD1 might be the D (5 bases). Germline values: CDR1 GTSNPN, CDR2 SVGIG (reference sequence). This CDR3 spans 14 amino acids. V lost 1 base, J lost 2 bases, and 11 bases lay in between. The CDR3 DNA follows: TGTGCCTGGAGTGCAAAGGGGCTTCAAGAGACCCAGTACTTC. Its translation is CAWSAKGLQETQYF.

This clone has just a few counts. V is TRBV10-3 and J is TRBJ1-6, with D possibly TRBD1 on 5 matching bases. CDR1 is ENHRY, CDR2 SYGVKD, per germline. Deletions cut 4 bases from V and 5 bases from J, with 9 bases between. The CDR3 covers 14 residues. The DNA for the CDR3 is TGTGCCATCAGTGGACAGATTGATAATTCACCCCTCCACTTT. Protein sequence: CAISGQIDNSPLHF.

This clone was detected a few times. The chain carries TRBV27 and TRBJ2-5, with a possible D match to TRBD2 (6 bases). Trimming took 7 bases from V and 5 from J, leaving 17 bases between them. This CDR3 region has 14 residues. Germline V gene data show CDR1 as MNHEY and CDR2 as SMNVEV (reference sequence). The CDR3 sequence: CASKSVSGRETQYF. The CDR3 DNA reads as TGTGCCAGCAAGTCGGTATCAGGGAGGGAGACCCAGTACTTC.

The chain recombines TRBV7-9 with TRBJ1-1; D is undetermined. The CDR3 length is 14 residues. Trimming removed 5 bases at V and 1 base at J, with 11 bases between. Germline V gene data show CDR1 as SEHNR and CDR2 as FQNEAQ (reference sequence). This CDR3 is CASSPTRQNTEAFF. Written as DNA, the CDR3 is TGTGCCAGCAGCCCAACCCGGCAGAACACTGAAGCTTTCTTT. Full variable domain (outside the CDR3, taken from reference TRBV7-9 and TRBJ1-1): DTGVSQNPRHKITKRGQNVTFRCDPISEHNRLYWYRQTLGQGPEFLTYFQNEAQLEKSRLLSDRFSAERPKGSFSTLEIQRTEQGDSAMYLCASSPTRQNTEAFFGQGTRLTVV.

This clone showed up just a few times. J is TRBJ1-5 and V is TRBV25-1; D uncertain. The CDR3 sequence is 14 residues long. CDR1 MGHDK and CDR2 SYGVNS come from the germline V gene. V lost 8 bases, J lost 5 bases, and 16 bases lay in between. For the CDR3, the DNA is TGTGCCAGCCGCCAAGCGGGGAAAGATCAGCCCCAGCATTTT. It codes for CASRQAGKDQPQHF.

This clone appeared a few times. It is unclear where the CDR3 begins or ends on the DNA, so no DNA is shown, and the CDR3 is as TCRdb lists it. The rearrangement uses TRBV9 and TRBJ1-1; TRBD1 is the table's D call and was not checked against the DNA. The CDR3 sequence runs 12 residues, both termini included. Germline CDR1 reads SGDLS; CDR2 reads YYNGEE. The CDR3 sequence: CASRVGEGAKFF.

This clone was observed a single time. The V call is TRBV2, the J call TRBJ1-3; 8 bases align to TRBD1. Germline values: CDR1 SNHLY, CDR2 FYNNEI. This CDR3 is 18 amino acids long. V was pared by 6 bases and J by 0 bases, with 13 bases of the junction left unmatched. DNA of the CDR3: TGTGCCAGCAGGGGGCCAGGGGGCGATGGAAACTCTGGAAACACCATATATTTT. Translating it yields CASRGPGGDGNSGNTIYF.

The rearrangement joins TRBV9 to TRBJ2-7, with a weak D call TRBD2 (6 bases). The length of the CDR3 is 15 residues. V lost 0 bases to trimming and J lost 7 bases, with 17 bases between them. Germline V gene sequence: CDR1 SGDLS, CDR2 YYNGEE. In DNA, the CDR3 is TGTGCCAGCAGCGTAGATGCCGTAGTCGCGGGAGAGCAGTACTTC. Translating it yields CASSVDAVVAGEQYF.

The table lists this clone with a count of one. This chain joins TRBV9 and TRBJ1-2; D ambiguous. Trimming stripped 4 bases from V and 1 base from J, with 11 bases between. Germline V gives CDR1 SGDLS, CDR2 YYNGEE. The CDR3 totals 14 residues. The CDR3: CASSSGQINYGYTF. In DNA, the CDR3 is TGTGCCAGCAGCTCTGGGCAGATTAACTATGGCTACACCTTC.

This clone was counted a few times. This chain uses TRBV6-5 with TRBJ2-7; 7 positions agree with TRBD1. Germline V gives CDR1 MNHEY, CDR2 SVGAGI. V was pared by 5 bases and J by 7 bases, with 11 bases of the junction left unmatched. The CDR3 has 14 amino acids. The CDR3 protein is CASSAPGGGGEQYF. The CDR3 DNA follows: TGTGCCAGCAGTGCACCAGGGGGTGGAGGTGAGCAGTACTTC.

The chain has TRBV6-5 and TRBJ1-1; 7 bases match TRBD1. After removal of 6 bases from V and 1 base from J, the junction contained 2 bases not matched to a gene. CDR3 length: 13 amino acids. Germline assignment: CDR1 MNHEY and CDR2 SVGAGI. The CDR3 region is CASRDRANTEAFF. DNA of the CDR3: TGTGCCAGCAGAGACAGGGCGAACACTGAAGCTTTCTTT.

V and J are TRBV27 and TRBJ2-5; 8 nucleotides line up with TRBD1. This CDR3 has 15 amino acids. Unmatched junction bases numbered 11, after V lost 6 bases and J lost 5 bases. Germline V gives CDR1 MNHEY, CDR2 SMNVEV (reference sequence). DNA for the CDR3: TGTGCCAGCAGCCCCGACAGGGGCCGGAGGGAGACCCAGTACTTC. Protein product: CASSPDRGRRETQYF.

The chain joins TRBV5-1 to TRBJ2-7; TRBD2 agrees at 13 bases. CDR3 length: 18 amino acids. Germline V gene sequence: CDR1 SGHRS, CDR2 YFSETQ. J gave up 5 bases and V 0 bases, and 11 bases lay outside the gene matches. CDR3 in DNA: TGCGCCAGCAGCTTGGGAACTAGCGGGGGGGCGCCCCTCCACGAGCAGTACTTC. Encoded protein: CASSLGTSGGAPLHEQYF.

The genes are TRBV30 and TRBJ1-3, with 11 bases that match TRBD1. CDR3 length: 13 amino acids. The V segment lost 3 bases and the J segment 7 bases; nucleotides outside the gene matches: 2. CDR1 and CDR2 (germline): GTSNPN, SVGIG (reference sequence). CDR3 nucleotides: TGTGCCTGGAGCCGGACAGGGGGCAACACCATATATTTT. This gives the protein CAWSRTGGNTIYF.

The CDR3 protein is CASSQGTNYEQYF. CDR3 nucleotides: TGTGCCAGCAGCCAGGGGACTAACTACGAGCAGTACTTC. The chain combines TRBV6-5 with TRBJ2-7, with TRBD2 as a possible D gene (7 bases). From germline, CDR1 is MNHEY and CDR2 SVGAGI. The CDR3 is 13 residues long. The V and J ends lost 6 bases and 3 bases respectively, with 12 bases between them.